One sample yielded the 9 T cell receptor beta chains listed below, sequenced in a study of T cell responses to AZD1222 COVID-19 vaccine (dated by TCRdb to 2020 to 2023). This specimen's time point label, per the study, means: baseline before first vaccination. Library preparation was by the immunoSEQ multiplex PCR assay. What TCRdb holds here is the immuneACCESS table cut down to in-frame rearrangements. Part of the clones is not present; checked against another copy, under half of the missing clones reflect an unresolved V gene, and the others are unexplained. The sample table lists some 82,000 clones, over 80% of them with a count of one. 5% to 6% of the sample comes from the top ten. This material consisted of peripheral blood, taken on day 0 of AZD1222 vaccination. The receptors were gathered from an adult in good health.

The chain recombines TRBV7-3 with TRBJ2-3; no definite D call. V lost 2 bases, J lost 3 bases, and 3 bases lay in between. The CDR3 runs 12 residues. CDR1 and CDR2 from the germline V gene are SGHTA and FQGTGA. CDR3 DNA sequence: TGTGCCAGCAGCTTAGGGACAGATACGCAGTATTTT. This encodes CASSLGTDTQYF. The full variable domain, completed using reference TRBV7-3 and TRBJ2-3, is GAGVSQTPSNKVTEKGKYVELRCDPISGHTALYWYRQSLGQGPEFLIYFQGTGAADDSGLPNDRFFAVRPEGSVSTLKIQRTERGDSAVYLCASSLGTDTQYFGPGTRLTVL.

J is TRBJ1-2 and V is TRBV5-1; the D gene is possibly TRBD1 (5 bases). Germline assignment: CDR1 SGHRS and CDR2 YFSETQ. The V and J ends lost 4 bases and 5 bases respectively, with 18 bases between them. The CDR3 spans 15 residues. The CDR3 nucleotides read TGCGCCAGCAGCCCGAATGCCGGGGCCAGTTATGGCTACACCTTC. Amino acid sequence: CASSPNAGASYGYTF.

The CDR3 DNA sequence: TGTGCCAGCAGCCTGAAGGGGGAGACCCAGTACTTC. This gives the protein CASSLKGETQYF. V usage is TRBV28 and J usage is TRBJ2-5; weak D call: TRBD1 (5 bases). The CDR3 contains 12 residues. CDR1 is MDHEN, CDR2 SYDVKM, per germline. V was clipped by 6 bases and J by 5 bases, with 10 bases between them.

The chain has TRBV5-1 and TRBJ2-1, with D possibly TRBD2 on 6 matching bases. The germline V gene encodes CDR1 SGHRS and CDR2 YFSETQ. The CDR3 contains 13 residues. Trimming took off 4 bases at V and 11 bases at J, with 16 bases between the two ends. CDR3 in DNA: TGCGCCAGCAGCCAATACCAGGAGGGACAGCAGTTCTTC. Translated: CASSQYQEGQQFF.

The rearrangement joins TRBV7-2 to TRBJ1-6; D gene unclear. This CDR3 comprises 15 residues. Germline loops: CDR1 SGHTA, CDR2 FQGNSA. The V end lost 1 base, the J end lost 7 bases, and 11 bases lay between the germline ends. CDR3 in amino acids: CASSLGAFGNSPLHF. CDR3 nucleotide sequence: TGTGCCAGCAGCTTAGGAGCTTTCGGCAATTCACCCCTCCACTTT.

V is TRBV28 and J is TRBJ1-2, with unresolved D. The CDR3 is 14 residues long. V was cut by 5 bases and J by 2 bases, with 12 bases left in between. Germline lookup yields CDR1 MDHEN and CDR2 SYDVKM. DNA for the CDR3: TGTGCCAGCAGTACCCCCCGACGGAACTATGGCTACACCTTC. Amino acids: CASSTPRRNYGYTF.

V and J are TRBV18 and TRBJ1-1, with D perhaps TRBD1 (6 bases). V was pared by 3 bases and J by 6 bases, with 17 bases between. The CDR3 is 15 amino acids. Germline V gives CDR1 KGHSH, CDR2 LQKENI. In nucleotides, the CDR3 is TGTGCCAGCTCACCCGACGGGGGGCTATCTGCTGAAGCTTTCTTT. Translating gives CASSPDGGLSAEAFF.

This rearrangement joins TRBV12-3 or TRBV12-4 to TRBJ1-1; the match to TRBD1 covers 8 bases. Trimming removed 8 bases from V and 10 bases from J; junction bases left unmatched: 6. The CDR3 covers 11 residues. In DNA form, the CDR3 reads TGTGCCAGCGGGGTACAGGGGGGAGCTTTCTTT. It is translated as CASGVQGGAFF.

This rearrangement joins TRBV5-1 to TRBJ1-2; D is ambiguous. The V gene's germline CDR1 is SGHRS and CDR2 YFSETQ. V was clipped by 0 bases and J by 2 bases, with 11 bases between them. The CDR3 has 15 amino acids. The CDR3 spells CASSLALGPNYGYTF. The CDR3 DNA reads TGCGCCAGCAGCTTGGCGTTGGGCCCGAACTATGGCTACACCTTC.